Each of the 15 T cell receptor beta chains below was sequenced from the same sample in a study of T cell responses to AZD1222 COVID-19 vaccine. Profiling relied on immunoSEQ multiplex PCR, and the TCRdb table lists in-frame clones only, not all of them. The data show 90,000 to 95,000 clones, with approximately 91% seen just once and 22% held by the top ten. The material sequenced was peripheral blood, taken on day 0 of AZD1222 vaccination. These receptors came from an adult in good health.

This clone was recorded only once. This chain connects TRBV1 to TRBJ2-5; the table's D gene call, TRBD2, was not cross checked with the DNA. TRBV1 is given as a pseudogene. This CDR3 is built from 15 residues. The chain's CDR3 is CTSSQNASGVETQYF. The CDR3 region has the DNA TGCACCAGCAGCCAGAACGCTAGCGGGGTTGAGACCCAGTACTTC.

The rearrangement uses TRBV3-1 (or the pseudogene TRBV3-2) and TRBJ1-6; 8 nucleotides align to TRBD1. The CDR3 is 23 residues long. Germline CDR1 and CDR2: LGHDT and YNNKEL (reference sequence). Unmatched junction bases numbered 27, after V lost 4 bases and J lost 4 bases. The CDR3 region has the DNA TGTGCCAGCAGCCCTCGCAGGGAAAGAGGGTGGACAGGGACCGGGAATTATAATTCACCCCTCCACTTT. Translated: CASSPRRERGWTGTGNYNSPLHF.

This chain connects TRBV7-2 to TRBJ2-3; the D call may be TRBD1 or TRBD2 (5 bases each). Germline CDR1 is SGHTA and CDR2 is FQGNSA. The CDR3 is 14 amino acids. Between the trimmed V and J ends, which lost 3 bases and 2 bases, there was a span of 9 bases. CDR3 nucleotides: TGTGCCAGCAGCTTTCCGGGGACCACAGATACGCAGTATTTT. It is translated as CASSFPGTTDTQYF.

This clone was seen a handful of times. This chain's CDR3 is CASSEWEKLFF. The CDR3 region has the DNA TGTGCCAGCAGTGAGTGGGAAAAACTGTTTTTT. The chain combines TRBV6-1 with TRBJ1-4; D not certain. The CDR3 is 11 amino acids. Trimming left V 3 bases short and J 8 bases short, with 4 bases between. Germline V CDR1 and CDR2: MNHNS, SASEGT.

The CDR3 loop reads CASSYSYLTGGSGYTF. The CDR3 nucleotides are TGTGCCAGCAGTTACTCGTACCTTACAGGGGGTAGTGGCTACACCTTC. The chain is built from TRBV6-5 and TRBJ1-2; TRBD1 aligns across 8 bases. V lost 0 bases and J lost 7; bases outside the gene matches: 10. Per germline, CDR1 MNHEY and CDR2 SVGAGI. This CDR3 contains 16 residues.

CDR3 sequence: CAISEEGGLNEKLFF. CDR3 nucleotide sequence: TGTGCCATCAGTGAAGAGGGGGGCCTAAATGAAAAACTGTTTTTT. The gene calls are TRBV10-3 and TRBJ1-4; tentatively, D is TRBD1 (6 bases). Per germline, CDR1 ENHRY and CDR2 SYGVKD. The CDR3 runs to 15 residues. With 3 bases removed from V and 5 bases from J, the gap between germline ends came to 13 bases.

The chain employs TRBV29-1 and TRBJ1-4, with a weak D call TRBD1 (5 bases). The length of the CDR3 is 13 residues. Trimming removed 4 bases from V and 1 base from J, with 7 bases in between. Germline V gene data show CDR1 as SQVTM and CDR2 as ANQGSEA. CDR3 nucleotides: TGCAGCGTTGGGCAGGGAACTAATGAAAAACTGTTTTTT. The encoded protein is CSVGQGTNEKLFF.

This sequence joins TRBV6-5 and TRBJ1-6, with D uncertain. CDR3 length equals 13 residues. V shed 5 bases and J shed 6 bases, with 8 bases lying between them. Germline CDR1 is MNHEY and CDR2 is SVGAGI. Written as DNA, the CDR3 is TGTGCCAGCAGTCCCGGCGTTAATTCACCCCTCCACTTT. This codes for CASSPGVNSPLHF.

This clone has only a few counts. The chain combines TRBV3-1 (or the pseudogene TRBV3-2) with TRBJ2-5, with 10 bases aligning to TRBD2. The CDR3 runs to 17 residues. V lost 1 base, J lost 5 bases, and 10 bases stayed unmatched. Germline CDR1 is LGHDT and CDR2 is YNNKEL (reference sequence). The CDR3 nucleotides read TGTGCCAGCAGCCAAGGTGCCCAGCGGGGGGGCCTTGAGACCCAGTACTTC. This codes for CASSQGAQRGGLETQYF.

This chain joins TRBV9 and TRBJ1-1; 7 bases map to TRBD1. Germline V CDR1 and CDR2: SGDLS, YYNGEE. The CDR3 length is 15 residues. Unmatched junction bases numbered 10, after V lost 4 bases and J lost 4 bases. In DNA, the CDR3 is TGTGCCAGCAGCCCTTCGGACAGGTCTTCCACTGAAGCTTTCTTT. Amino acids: CASSPSDRSSTEAFF.

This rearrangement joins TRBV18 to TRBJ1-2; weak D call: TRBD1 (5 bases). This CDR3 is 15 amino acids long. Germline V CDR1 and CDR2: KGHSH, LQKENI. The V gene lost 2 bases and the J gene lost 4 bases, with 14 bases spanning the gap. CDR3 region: CASSPMGQEGYGYTF. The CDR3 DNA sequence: TGTGCCAGCTCACCAATGGGGCAGGAGGGCTATGGCTACACCTTC. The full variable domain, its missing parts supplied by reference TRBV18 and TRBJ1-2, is NAGVMQNPRHLVRRRGQEARLRCSPMKGHSHVYWYRQLPEEGLKFMVYLQKENIIDESGMPKERFSAEFPKEGPSILRIQQVVRGDSAAYFCASSPMGQEGYGYTFGSGTRLTVV.

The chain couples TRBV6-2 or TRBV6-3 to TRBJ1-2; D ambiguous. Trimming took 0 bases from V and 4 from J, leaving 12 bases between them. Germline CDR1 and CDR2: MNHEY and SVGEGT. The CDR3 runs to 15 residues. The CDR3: CASSYSRRSPYGYTF. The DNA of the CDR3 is TGTGCCAGCAGTTACTCGAGGAGAAGCCCCTATGGCTACACCTTC.

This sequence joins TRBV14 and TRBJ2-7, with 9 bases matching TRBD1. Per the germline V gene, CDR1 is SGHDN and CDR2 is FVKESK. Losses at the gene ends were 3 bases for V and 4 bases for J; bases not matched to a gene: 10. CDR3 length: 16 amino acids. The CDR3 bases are TGTGCCAGCAGCCACCTGGACCGGGACAGGGAATACGAGCAGTACTTC. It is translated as CASSHLDRDREYEQYF.

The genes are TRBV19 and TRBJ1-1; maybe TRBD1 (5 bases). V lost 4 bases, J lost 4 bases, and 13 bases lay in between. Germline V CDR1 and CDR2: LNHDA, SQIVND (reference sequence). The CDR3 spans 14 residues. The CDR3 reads CASSTGATFTEAFF. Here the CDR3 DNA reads TGTGCCAGTAGTACCGGGGCAACGTTCACTGAAGCTTTCTTT. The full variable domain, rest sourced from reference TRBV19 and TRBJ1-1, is DGGITQSPKYLFRKEGQNVTLSCEQNLNHDAMYWYRQDPGQGLRLIYYSQIVNDFQKGDIAEGYSVSREKKESFPLTVTSAQKNPTAFYLCASSTGATFTEAFFGQGTRLTVV.

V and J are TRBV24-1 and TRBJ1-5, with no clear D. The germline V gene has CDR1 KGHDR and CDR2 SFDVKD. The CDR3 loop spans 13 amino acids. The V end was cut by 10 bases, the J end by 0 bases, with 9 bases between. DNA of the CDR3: TGTGCCACACAACAGTCTAGCAATCAGCCCCAGCATTTT. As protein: CATQQSSNQPQHF.